The rows below give T cell receptor beta chains drawn from one sample of a study of regulatory T cells in long-lasting Graves disease. TCRdb reprocessed the multiplex PCR reads via MiXCR and lists one record per CDR3 protein. The sample holds roughly 520,000 distinct CDR3 sequences, about 11% seen once. These data are also associated with another study on T cells in Graves' hyperthyroidism and ophthalmopathy.

Material: peripheral blood mononuclear cells (PBMCs), obtained at new diagnosis, from a patient treated with antithyroid drugs. All receptors come from a young woman with Graves disease. CDR3s include the opening cysteine and the closing phenylalanine or tryptophan. D genes are given only for firm matches.

j_call | d_call | v_call | cdr3_aa
TRBJ2-7 | TRBD2 | TRBV20-1 | CSAGTSALSYEQYF
TRBJ2-5 | TRBD2 | TRBV15 | CATSIPFSGRDETQYF
TRBJ2-3 | TRBD2 | TRBV11-2 | CASSLSHSGSWGPDTQYF
TRBJ1-2 | . | TRBV29-1 | CSVDSGALGYTF
TRBJ2-7 | . | TRBV6-5 | CASSYQVTGTYEQYF
TRBJ2-1 | . | TRBV19 | CASRHYNNNEQFF
TRBJ2-3 | TRBD2 | TRBV7-2 | CASSLMGLEGDTQYF
TRBJ2-1 | . | TRBV2 | CASSSTRWDEQFF
TRBJ1-5 | . | TRBV7-8 | CASSPNLGGGLAQHF
TRBJ2-2 | TRBD1 | TRBV6-5 | CASSFYKGQAILDGELFF
TRBJ2-3 | . | TRBV28 | CASRGSYTGTDTQYF
TRBJ2-3 | . | TRBV6-5 | CASSYSSARTFTDTQYF
TRBJ2-1 | . | TRBV7-9 | CASSSPRYGSSYNEQFF
TRBJ2-5 | . | TRBV3-1 | CASSQDWETQYF
TRBJ2-2 | . | TRBV7-9 | CASSYPALNTGELFF
TRBJ1-5 | . | TRBV7-2 | CASSLEGAAPQHF
TRBJ2-4 | . | TRBV10-3 | CAISGMAKNIQYF
TRBJ1-2 | . | TRBV11-2 | CASSLTGTSNGYTF
TRBJ1-5 | TRBD1 | TRBV18 | CASSRPGTGGEDSNQPQHF
TRBJ2-1 | . | TRBV7-3 | CASSLRASTAVEQFF
TRBJ1-2 | TRBD1 | TRBV19 | CASTNRGNLGGYTF
TRBJ2-2 | TRBD2 | TRBV4-1 | CASSQDYLLTSGYNTGELFF
TRBJ1-1 | . | TRBV7-9 | CASSLQGRSEAFF
TRBJ2-3 | . | TRBV12-5 | CASGPSGPGYF
TRBJ1-2 | . | TRBV25-1 | CASSTGFNYGYTF
TRBJ2-7 | . | TRBV27 | CASSPYPRQTYEQYF
TRBJ1-4 | . | TRBV4-1 | CASSQDGGLTNEKLFF
TRBJ2-3 | . | TRBV6-1 | CASRRALNTDTQYF
TRBJ2-7 | . | TRBV20-1 | CSARGATGSYEQYF
TRBJ2-1 | . | TRBV5-1 | CASSQGSAYSYNEQFF
TRBJ1-1 | TRBD1 | TRBV4-1 | CASSQRGTGVAEAFF
TRBJ1-1 | TRBD1 | TRBV4-2 | CASSQDPSGTGYRNTEAFF
TRBJ1-1 | . | TRBV30 | CAWIEGPGRTMNTEAFF
TRBJ2-7 | TRBD2 | TRBV2 | CASRDAGGLFYEQYF
TRBJ2-5 | . | TRBV10-1 | CASSDGTKETQYF
TRBJ1-1 | . | TRBV20-1 | CSASQDLNTEAFF
TRBJ1-1 | . | TRBV11-3 | CASSLGGGLEAFF
TRBJ1-6 | TRBD1 | TRBV6-1 | CASSIQGHPGSSYNSPLHF
TRBJ2-3 | . | TRBV10-3 | CAISPTVSGTDTQYF
TRBJ2-7 | TRBD1 | TRBV6-9 | CASSYSPGTGREQYF
TRBJ1-1 | TRBD1 | TRBV29-1 | CSVGAPEGQGMNTEAFF
TRBJ2-3 | . | TRBV11-2 | CASSLIRRDTQYF
TRBJ1-2 | . | TRBV12-3/TRBV12-4 | CASSSGPLYGYTF
TRBJ2-1 | . | TRBV6-1 | CASSPRVANEQFF
TRBJ2-5 | . | TRBV18 | CASSPWAEETQYF
TRBJ1-5 | TRBD1 | TRBV15 | CATRRPEGQGIKVTNQPQHF
TRBJ2-6 | . | TRBV19 | CASSPQHSSGANVLTF
TRBJ2-7 | . | TRBV3-1 | CASSPSRNEQYF
TRBJ2-1 | TRBD1 | TRBV19 | CASSIGDRGGHEQFF
TRBJ1-1 | . | TRBV12-3/TRBV12-4 | CASSPLRRTNTEAFF
TRBJ1-1 | . | TRBV15 | CATSSMAGTEAFF
TRBJ2-3 | . | TRBV7-2 | CASSRRELSTDTQYF
TRBJ1-1 | . | TRBV18 | CASSQTGDTEAFF
TRBJ1-5 | . | TRBV27 | CASALGGWQPQHF
TRBJ2-1 | TRBD2 | TRBV6-2/TRBV6-3 | CASSYGQPTGLMDEQFF
TRBJ2-1 | . | TRBV14 | CASSQDRGEQFF
TRBJ1-5 | . | TRBV19 | CASTTGRSQPQHF
TRBJ1-5 | . | TRBV28 | CASSSSRDGQPQHF
TRBJ1-2 | . | TRBV6-5 | CASSYDGVSYYGYTF